This T cell receptor beta chain stems from a study of blood T cell repertoires in COVID-19. Overall study: The United States, Italy and Spain supplied acute and convalescent COVID-19 samples. Nucleic acid was either cDNA or gDNA, and it came from T cells, B-cell-depleted T cells, or PBMCs.

As processed by the authors: Estimation of nucleated cell counts relied on the amplification of reference gene primers. Sequenced by immunoSEQ multiplex PCR; TCRdb stores in-frame clones only, minus some. V and J calls and clone size are copied from that table; D and trimming were computed from the DNA. The repertoire has about 78,000 clones, around nine tenths of them found once; the top ten carry 4.5% to 6%. The receptor comes from a man aged 50 or older with active or convalescent COVID-19. Sequencing used peripheral blood.

CDR3 sequence (DNA): TGTGCCAGCAGCATTAGCGGGGCGGGAGATACGCAGTATTTT. This sequence encodes CASSISGAGDTQYF. The genes are TRBV9 and TRBJ2-3; 8 bases align to TRBD2. The CDR3 length is 14 residues. Per the germline V gene, CDR1 is SGDLS and CDR2 is YYNGEE. V shed 4 bases, J shed 5 bases, and the junction held 6 bases outside the gene matches.